This T cell receptor (beta chain) was profiled in a study of cytomegalovirus exposure and HLA in healthy donors. V shed 0 bases and J shed 8 bases, with 7 bases lying between them. Germline CDR1 SGHDN, CDR2 FVKESK. This CDR3 region has 13 residues. The PCR was carried out with 60 Vbeta primers and 13 Jbeta primers. Measured with immunoSEQ multiplex PCR; TCRdb has only the in-frame clones, and not every one. The sample consists of roughly 110,000 clones, 80% to 90% of them appearing once. Sequenced input: PBMCs. The V gene is TRBV14, the J gene TRBJ1-4; the D is unclear. This clonotype originated in a man between 45 and 60 years old in good health and CMV-seronegative. In DNA, the CDR3 is TGTGCCAGCAGCCAAGACAGAGGAGAAAAACTGTTTTTT. Encoded protein: CASSQDRGEKLFF.